Listed below are T cell receptor beta chains from one sample, sequenced in a study of blood T cell repertoires in COVID-19. Clones were sequenced by immunoSEQ multiplex PCR, and TCRdb holds only the in-frame ones, with some missing. The sample lists fewer than 450,000 clones; about 90% were seen once. The source material was peripheral blood. The receptors were sampled from a woman in her fifties or sixties with COVID-19, enrolled during active disease. The conserved cysteine and the conserved F or W are not part of the CDR3 here.

TRBJ2-5 | TRBV30 | AWTRSPQETQY
TRBJ2-3 | TRBV11-3 | ASSSRTSGTDTQY
TRBJ1-6 | TRBV6-5 | ASSYSIQLNSPLH
TRBJ1-2 | TRBV25-1 | ASSGQGANGYT
TRBJ2-7 | TRBV19 | ASSTGTVYEQY
TRBJ1-1 | TRBV18 | ASSQFPDRKNTEAF
TRBJ2-3 | TRBV5-1 | ASSLAGESTDTQY
TRBJ1-2 | TRBV3-1/TRBV3-2 | ASSQRYRAHGYT
TRBJ2-5 | TRBV4-1 | ASSQDRGPQETQY
TRBJ1-2 | TRBV4-1 | ASSQVGAGGGHGYT
TRBJ1-6 | TRBV19 | ASGRGEPQLSPLH
TRBJ2-7 | TRBV6-4 | ASSAVTGTSYEQY
TRBJ2-7 | TRBV9 | ASSAFPESGQGFEQY
TRBJ1-3 | TRBV7-9 | ASSLGQGVGASSGNTIY
TRBJ1-1 | TRBV7-9 | ASSPKQGSTEAF
TRBJ2-7 | TRBV30 | AWRLSREGEQY
TRBJ1-2 | TRBV3-1/TRBV3-2 | ASSQALSGQNNYGYT
TRBJ2-7 | TRBV7-9 | ASSPGQNYEQY
TRBJ1-2 | TRBV5-6 | ASSSGSGYYGYT
TRBJ2-7 | TRBV11-2 | ASSLDRGPYEQY
TRBJ2-5 | TRBV18 | ASSPPGLAGGETQY
TRBJ2-7 | TRBV18 | ASRGQSYEQY
TRBJ2-1 | TRBV4-1 | ASSQDPRRRGFYNEQF
TRBJ2-7 | TRBV7-8 | ASSAAGRTYEQY
TRBJ1-3 | TRBV6-5 | ASTYGNTIY
TRBJ1-5 | TRBV28 | ASSFTGAHSNQPQH
TRBJ2-7 | TRBV7-8 | ASIEGLAGNLYEQY
TRBJ1-5 | TRBV29-1 | SVNVGGASQPQH
TRBJ2-1 | TRBV19 | ASSVGGAFNEQF
TRBJ2-7 | TRBV10-2 | ASTLGGLAGFYEQY
TRBJ2-7 | TRBV3-1/TRBV3-2 | ASSRTGTTGQY
TRBJ2-7 | TRBV5-8 | ASSLGRSIYEQY
TRBJ1-1 | TRBV6-6 | ASSQPGEAF
TRBJ2-5 | TRBV18 | ASSPGTRGETQY
TRBJ2-5 | TRBV11-2 | ASSLSGLRETQY
TRBJ2-1 | TRBV5-4 | ASSWPGLEQF
TRBJ2-1 | TRBV11-3 | ASSFRRAGSDEQF
TRBJ2-7 | TRBV5-1 | ASSLGPGRGYEQY
TRBJ2-1 | TRBV29-1 | SVNPTRLGEATEQF
TRBJ2-1 | TRBV13 | ASSLELAGGNEQF
TRBJ2-7 | TRBV5-6 | ASSVSPGQGFYSYEQY
TRBJ2-7 | TRBV19 | ASSESAGVTYEQY
TRBJ2-7 | TRBV30 | ALAGAGYEQY
TRBJ1-5 | TRBV30 | AWSVAGAGSNQPQH
TRBJ2-2 | TRBV14 | ASRAGLNTGELF